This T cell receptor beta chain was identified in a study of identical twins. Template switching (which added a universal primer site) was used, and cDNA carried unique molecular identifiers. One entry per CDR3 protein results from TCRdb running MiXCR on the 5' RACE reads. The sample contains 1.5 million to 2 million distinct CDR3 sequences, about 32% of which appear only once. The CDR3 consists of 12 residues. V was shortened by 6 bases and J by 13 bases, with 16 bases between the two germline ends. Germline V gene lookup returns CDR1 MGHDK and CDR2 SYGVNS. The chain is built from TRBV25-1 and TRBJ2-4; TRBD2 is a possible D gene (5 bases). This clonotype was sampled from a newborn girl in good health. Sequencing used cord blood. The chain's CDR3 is CASRDRFWEQYF. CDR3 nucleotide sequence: TGTGCCAGCAGAGACCGGTTCTGGGAGCAGTACTTC.